This is a list of T cell receptor beta chains from one sample in a study of cytomegalovirus exposure and HLA in healthy donors. The assay was immunoSEQ multiplex PCR, and TCRdb's table has in-frame clones only and misses some. Here the sample spans around 150,000 clones, around 79% being singletons. Sequencing used PBMCs. The origin of the receptors is a middle-aged man in good health and CMV-seropositive. CDR3s include the opening cysteine and the closing phenylalanine or tryptophan.

len: 15
v_gene: TRBV4-1
CDR3aa: CASSQDWWRKETQYF

len: 14
v_gene: TRBV19
CDR3aa: CASSIRAGGQPQHF

len: 15
v_gene: TRBV19
CDR3aa: CASSPAAPRRSPLHF

len: 15
v_gene: TRBV11-2
CDR3aa: CASSHRDRGVETQYF

len: 15
v_gene: TRBV7-6
CDR3aa: CASSIQGDYNSPLHF

len: 15
v_gene: TRBV5-1
CDR3aa: CASSLDRVSGNTIYF

len: 15
v_gene: TRBV9
CDR3aa: CASSGDSRRGHGYTF

len: 13
v_gene: TRBV5-8
CDR3aa: CASSLQENYGYTF

len: 13
v_gene: TRBV2
CDR3aa: CASSDLARETQYF

len: 16
v_gene: TRBV27
CDR3aa: CASSFTAGQINQPQHF

len: 14
v_gene: TRBV5-1
CDR3aa: CASSSRSQAEKLFF

len: 16
v_gene: TRBV5-4
CDR3aa: CASSFRLRGERYGYTF

len: 16
v_gene: TRBV4-3
CDR3aa: CASSQDIGGGTYEQYF

len: 15
v_gene: TRBV4-2
CDR3aa: CASSQDRGSNQPQHF

len: 17
v_gene: TRBV5-1
CDR3aa: CASSLAGKISGANVLTF

len: 15
v_gene: TRBV7-2
CDR3aa: CASSLAGGLQETQYF

len: 16
v_gene: TRBV7-3
CDR3aa: CASSLNGGRGTDTQYF

len: 12
v_gene: TRBV7-2
CDR3aa: CASSPQGDEAFF

len: 14
v_gene: TRBV30
CDR3aa: CAWSVRRHVYGYTF

len: 13
v_gene: TRBV28
CDR3aa: CASRLTGGYGYTF

len: 14
v_gene: TRBV5-4
CDR3aa: CASSWKTGNTEAFF

len: 12
v_gene: TRBV9
CDR3aa: CASSVQYNEQFF

len: 15
v_gene: TRBV2
CDR3aa: CASMTGGLLNTEAFF